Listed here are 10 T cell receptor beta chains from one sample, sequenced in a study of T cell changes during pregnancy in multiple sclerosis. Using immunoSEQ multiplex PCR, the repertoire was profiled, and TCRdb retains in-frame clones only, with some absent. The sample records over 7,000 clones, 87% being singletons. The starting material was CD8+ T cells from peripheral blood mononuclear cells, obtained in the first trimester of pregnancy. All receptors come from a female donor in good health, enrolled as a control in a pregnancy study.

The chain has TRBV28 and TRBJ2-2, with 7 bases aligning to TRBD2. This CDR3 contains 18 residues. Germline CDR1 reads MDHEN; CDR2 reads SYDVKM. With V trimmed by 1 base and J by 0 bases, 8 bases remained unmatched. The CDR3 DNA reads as TGTGCCAGCAGTTTATCCCTGGGGGGGAAGCCGAACACCGGGGAGCTGTTTTTT. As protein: CASSLSLGGKPNTGELFF.

The CDR3: CASSSPLGERGGGETQYF. CDR3 DNA sequence: TGTGCCAGCAGTTCCCCACTGGGGGAGCGGGGGGGAGGGGAGACCCAGTACTTC. The chain employs TRBV28 and TRBJ2-5; 10 bases are shared with TRBD2. Per the germline V gene, CDR1 is MDHEN and CDR2 is SYDVKM. With 4 bases clipped from V and 5 bases from J, the junction kept 16 bases outside the gene matches. The CDR3 consists of 18 residues.

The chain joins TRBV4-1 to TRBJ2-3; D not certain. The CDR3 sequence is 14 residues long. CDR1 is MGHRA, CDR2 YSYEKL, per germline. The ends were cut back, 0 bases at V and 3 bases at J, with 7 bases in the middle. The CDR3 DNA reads TGCGCCAGCAGCCAAGATAGATTGACAGATACGCAGTATTTT. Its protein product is CASSQDRLTDTQYF.

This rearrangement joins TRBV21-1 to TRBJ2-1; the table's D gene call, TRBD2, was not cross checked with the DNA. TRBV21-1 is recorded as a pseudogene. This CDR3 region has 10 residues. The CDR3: CASSPSTQFF. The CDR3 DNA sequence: TGTGCCAGCAGCCCTAGTACGCAGTTCTTC.

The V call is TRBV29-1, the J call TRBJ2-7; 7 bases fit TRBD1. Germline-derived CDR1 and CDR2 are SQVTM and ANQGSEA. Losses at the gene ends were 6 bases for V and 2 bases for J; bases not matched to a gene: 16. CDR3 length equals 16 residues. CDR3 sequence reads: CSVTNSVGTETYEQYF. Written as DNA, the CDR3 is TGCAGCGTCACGAATTCCGTCGGGACAGAGACCTACGAGCAGTACTTC.

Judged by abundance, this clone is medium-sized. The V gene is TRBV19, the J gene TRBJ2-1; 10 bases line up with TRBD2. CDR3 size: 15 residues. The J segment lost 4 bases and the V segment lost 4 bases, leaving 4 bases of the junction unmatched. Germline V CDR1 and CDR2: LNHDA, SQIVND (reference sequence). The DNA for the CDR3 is TGTGCCAGTAGTAAGACTAGCGGGTCGTACAATGAGCAGTTCTTC. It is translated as CASSKTSGSYNEQFF.

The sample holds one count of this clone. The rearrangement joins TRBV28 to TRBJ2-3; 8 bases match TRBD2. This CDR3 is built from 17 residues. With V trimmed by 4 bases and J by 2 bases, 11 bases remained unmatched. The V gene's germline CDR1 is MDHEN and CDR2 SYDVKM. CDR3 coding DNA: TGTGCCAGCAGTTCCGGCGACTTAGCGGGATCCACAGATACGCAGTATTTT. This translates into CASSSGDLAGSTDTQYF. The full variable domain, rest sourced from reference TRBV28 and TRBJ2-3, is DVKVTQSSRYLVKRTGEKVFLECVQDMDHENMFWYRQDPGLGLRLIYFSYDVKMKEKGDIPEGYSVSREKKERFSLILESASTNQTSMYLCASSSGDLAGSTDTQYFGPGTRLTVL.

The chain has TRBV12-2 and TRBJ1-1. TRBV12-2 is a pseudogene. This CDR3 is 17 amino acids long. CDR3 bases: TGTGCAAGTCGCTTAAACCCGGAGATGTTGAGTTTGACTGAAGCTTTCTTT. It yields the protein CASRLNPEMLSLTEAFF.

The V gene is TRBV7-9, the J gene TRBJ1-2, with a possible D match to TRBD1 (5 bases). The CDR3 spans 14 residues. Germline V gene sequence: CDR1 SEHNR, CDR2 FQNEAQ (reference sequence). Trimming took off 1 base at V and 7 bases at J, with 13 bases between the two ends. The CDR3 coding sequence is TGTGCCAGCAGCTTAGGTGCGGGGCCGAGTGGCTACACCTTC. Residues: CASSLGAGPSGYTF.

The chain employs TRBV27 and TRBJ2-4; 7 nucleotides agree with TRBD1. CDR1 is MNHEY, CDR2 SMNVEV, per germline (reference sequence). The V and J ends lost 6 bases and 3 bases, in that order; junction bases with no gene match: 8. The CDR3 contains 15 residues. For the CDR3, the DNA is TGTGCCAGCAGCTCCCAGGGACAGTTCAAAAACATTCAGTACTTC. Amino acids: CASSSQGQFKNIQYF.